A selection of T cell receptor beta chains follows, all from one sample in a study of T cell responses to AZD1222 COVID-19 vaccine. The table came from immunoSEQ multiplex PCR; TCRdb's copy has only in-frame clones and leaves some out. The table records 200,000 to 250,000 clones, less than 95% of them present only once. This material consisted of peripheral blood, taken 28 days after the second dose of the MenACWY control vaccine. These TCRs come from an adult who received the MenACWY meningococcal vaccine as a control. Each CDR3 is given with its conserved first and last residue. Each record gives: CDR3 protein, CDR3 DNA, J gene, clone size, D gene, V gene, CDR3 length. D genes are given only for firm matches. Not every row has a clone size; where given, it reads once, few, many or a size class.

CASSNSGTGPIDEKLFF TGTGCCAGCTCGAACTCCGGGACAGGGCCCATCGATGAAAAACTGTTTTTT TRBJ1-4 . TRBD1 TRBV28 17
CASSQGASMYTEAFF TGTGCCAGCAGCCAAGGGGCCAGTATGTACACTGAAGCTTTCTTT TRBJ1-1 . . TRBV3-1/TRBV3-2 15
CASSPQGPDTQYF TGTGCCAGCAGTCCTCAGGGTCCAGATACGCAGTATTTT TRBJ2-3 . . TRBV5-4 13
CASSPGLGGNQPQHF TGTGCCAGCAGTCCCGGCCTAGGTGGCAATCAGCCCCAGCATTTT TRBJ1-5 . . TRBV27 15
CSEQREKPKKTQYF TGCAGCGAGCAGCGGGAGAAGCCTAAAAAGACCCAGTACTTC TRBJ2-5 . TRBD2 TRBV29-1 14
CASSSNTEAFF TGTGCCAGCAGCTCCAACACTGAAGCTTTCTTT TRBJ1-1 . . TRBV9 11
CASSQDGASNSPLHF TGTGCCAGCAGCCAAGATGGGGCGTCCAATTCACCCCTCCACTTT TRBJ1-6 . . TRBV3-1/TRBV3-2 15
CASSPAGGGSYEQYF TGTGCCAGCAGTCCAGCGGGAGGGGGCTCCTACGAGCAGTACTTC TRBJ2-7 . TRBD2 TRBV27 15
CASRKRAGATGELFF TGTGCCAGCAGAAAAAGGGCAGGCGCCACCGGGGAGCTGTTTTTT TRBJ2-2 . . TRBV28 15
CASSLAIGVGETQYF TGTGCCAGCAGCTTGGCAATTGGGGTAGGGGAGACCCAGTACTTC TRBJ2-5 . . TRBV5-4 15
CAWSVRGRGLAGGPGTGELFF TGTGCCTGGAGTGTAAGGGGTCGGGGACTAGCGGGAGGGCCAGGCACCGGGGAGCTGTTTTTT TRBJ2-2 once TRBD2 TRBV30 21
CASSIPNYRGLYGYTF TGTGCCAGTAGTATACCCAACTACAGGGGGCTGTATGGCTACACCTTC TRBJ1-2 once TRBD1 TRBV19 16
CASSLAQGVGYGYTF TGTGCCAGCAGTTTGGCTCAGGGGGTAGGGTATGGCTACACCTTC TRBJ1-2 . TRBD1 TRBV28 15
CASSLLGPLNEQFF TGTGCCAGCTCTTTATTGGGGCCCCTCAATGAGCAGTTCTTC TRBJ2-1 . . TRBV27 14
CASSPGTGGSEQYF TGTGCCAGCAGCCCAGGGACAGGGGGTAGCGAGCAGTACTTC TRBJ2-7 . TRBD1 TRBV9 14